The 21 T cell receptor beta chains in this list originate from one sample, sequenced in a study of low-dose radiotherapy and immunotherapy resistance in tumors. Time point specified: after trial treatment. The treatment is: LDRT plus nivolumab, ipilimumab, low-dose cyclophosphamide and aspirin (RACIN trial). Covering alpha and beta chains, TRAV- and TRBV-specific primers were used for the first-strand cDNA. The PCR that amplified TCRs ran for around 20 cycles, relying on a constant-region primer and a V-primer adapter. TCRdb used MiXCR to reprocess the reads, holding one entry per CDR3 protein. The profile shows 75,000 to 95,000 distinct CDR3 sequences, 20% to 25% of them singletons. This specimen was PBMCs, taken after low-dose radiotherapy plus immunotherapy. All receptors come from a female donor with ovarian cancer.

As regards this clonotype: Possible read error: a much larger clone is one base away. This rearrangement joins TRBV29-1 to TRBJ2-1, with D tentatively TRBD2 (6 bases). This CDR3 has 14 residues. Trimming cost V 6 bases and J 13 bases, with 25 bases left between them. Germline V gives CDR1 SQVTM, CDR2 ANQGSEA. CDR3: CSVSLASFGGTQFF. For the CDR3, the DNA is TGCAGCGTATCACTAGCTTCGTTTGGAGGGACCCAGTTCTTC.

The chain uses TRBV19 and TRBJ1-1, with 9 positions matching TRBD1. Trimming removed 10 bases from V and 4 bases from J; junction bases left unmatched: 19. Germline V gene lookup returns CDR1 LNHDA and CDR2 SQIVND (reference sequence). The CDR3 runs to 17 residues. CDR3 in DNA: TGTGCCACTACTAGGGACAGGGCTCCCCTTAGGGGCACTGAAGCTTTCTTT. Protein product: CATTRDRAPLRGTEAFF.

A note on this clonotype: A far larger clone lies a single base away; this is likely a read error. This chain connects TRBV11-2 to TRBJ2-1; 9 bases map to TRBD2. Germline trimming cut 6 bases from V and 7 bases from J; bases unmatched to any gene: 10. The CDR3 is 15 amino acids. The V gene's germline CDR1 is SGHAT and CDR2 FQNNGV. The CDR3 nucleotides read TGTGCCAGCAGTGTTGCGCGGGAGGGAATTAATGAGCAGTTCTTC. Protein sequence: CASSVAREGINEQFF. The variable domain in full, with the rest retrieved from reference TRBV11-2 and TRBJ2-1, is EAGVAQSPRYKIIEKRQSVAFWCNPISGHATLYWYQQILGQGPKLLIQFQNNGVVDDSQLPKDRFSAERLKGVDSTLKIQPAKLEDSAVYLCASSVAREGINEQFFGPGTRLTVL.

This clonotype was observed at least ten times. V is TRBV6-6 and J is TRBJ1-4; tentative D call: TRBD1 (5 bases). CDR3 length equals 15 residues. Trimming pared 2 bases from V and 0 bases from J, leaving 7 bases between. Germline V gene data show CDR1 as MNHNY and CDR2 as SVGAGI (reference sequence). The CDR3 DNA reads as TGTGCCAGCAGTTACATGGGGGCAACTAATGAAAAACTGTTTTTT. This encodes CASSYMGATNEKLFF.

This clonotype was recorded at least ten times. The chain recombines TRBV11-3 with TRBJ2-1, with D possibly TRBD1 on 6 matching bases. Trimming took 3 bases from V and 3 from J, leaving 15 bases between them. CDR1 and CDR2 (germline): SGHNT, YENEEA. The CDR3 covers 16 residues. The DNA of the CDR3 is TGTGCCAGCAGCTTTTCGTCAGGGGCCCTCTACAATGAGCAGTTCTTC. Its translation: CASSFSSGALYNEQFF.

This clonotype has a count of ten or more. V gene TRBV18 combines with J gene TRBJ2-3; no firm D call. This CDR3 contains 16 residues. V lost 4 bases, J lost 4 bases, and 18 bases lay in between. Germline CDR1 is KGHSH and CDR2 is LQKENI. CDR3 sequence reads: CASSRLGHLSADTQYF. In DNA, the CDR3 is TGTGCCAGCTCACGTTTAGGCCACTTGTCAGCAGATACGCAGTATTTT.

The gene calls are TRBV7-2 and TRBJ2-6, with D perhaps given as TRBD1 or TRBD2 (5 bases each). V was cut by 2 bases and J by 5 bases, with 16 bases left in between. Germline V gives CDR1 SGHTA, CDR2 FQGNSA. The CDR3 is 17 residues long. CDR3 amino acids: CASSLPTEGARANVLTF. DNA for the CDR3: TGTGCCAGCAGCTTACCGACAGAGGGCGCCCGGGCCAACGTCCTGACTTTC.

This clonotype was picked up many times. This chain links TRBV20-1 with TRBJ2-3; perhaps TRBD2 as D (7 bases). V was trimmed by 5 bases and J by 0 bases, leaving 21 bases between them. This CDR3 has 17 residues. Per the germline V gene, CDR1 is DFQATT and CDR2 is SNEGSKA (reference sequence). DNA of the CDR3: TGCAGTGCTCACATGGCCAGGGGACTAAGTAGCACAGATACGCAGTATTTT. This codes for CSAHMARGLSSTDTQYF.

Concerning this clonotype: This likely stems from a read error, as it lies one base from a far larger clone. This chain uses TRBV5-3 with TRBJ2-1, with 10 bases lining up with TRBD2. TRBV5-3 falls under the ORF class, with uncertain function. This CDR3 spans 15 amino acids. The CDR3 DNA follows: TGTGCCAGCAGCTTCCCTAGCGGGAGCCGCAATGAGCAGTTCTTC. This gives the protein CASSFPSGSRNEQFF.

At least ten counts were recorded for this clonotype. The rearrangement joins TRBV28 to TRBJ2-4, with D unresolved. Germline V gene sequence: CDR1 MDHEN, CDR2 SYDVKM. Trimming removed 6 bases at V and 1 base at J, with 16 bases between. This CDR3 spans 16 amino acids. The CDR3 DNA reads as TGTGCCAGCAGCCAATTAAATAGTGGGGCCAAAAACATTCAGTACTTC. Amino acids: CASSQLNSGAKNIQYF.

This chain links TRBV20-1 with TRBJ2-2; D may be TRBD1 (5 bases). Trimming took 2 bases from V and 0 from J, leaving 10 bases between them. This CDR3 is built from 15 residues. Germline V gene data show CDR1 as DFQATT and CDR2 as SNEGSKA (reference sequence). The CDR3 bases are TGCAGTGCTAGACTTCTAGGGGCGAACACCGGGGAGCTGTTTTTT. Protein sequence: CSARLLGANTGELFF.

A remark on this clonotype: It differs at one base from a far larger clone, so likely a read error. The chain recombines TRBV7-6 with TRBJ2-3; D is perhaps TRBD1 (6 bases). The germline V gene has CDR1 SGHVS and CDR2 FNYEAQ. The CDR3 has 13 residues. CDR3 loop: CVSRAGATDTQYF. CDR3 DNA sequence: TGTGTCAGCAGGGCAGGGGCCACAGATACGCAGTATTTT.

This clonotype was observed a single time. This sequence joins TRBV28 and TRBJ1-1; a weak D match, TRBD1 (5 bases). V gave up 3 bases and J gave up 6 bases, with 14 bases separating them. CDR3 size: 14 residues. Per germline, CDR1 MDHEN and CDR2 SYDVKM. Here the CDR3 DNA reads TGTGCCAGCAGTTTGATCGAACGGGGCCCTGAAGCTTTCTTT. As protein: CASSLIERGPEAFF.

This chain uses TRBV15 with TRBJ2-5; D unclear. Germline lookup yields CDR1 LNHNV and CDR2 YYDKDF (reference sequence). The V and J ends lost 2 bases and 5 bases respectively, with 6 bases between them. This CDR3 has 12 residues. The CDR3 loop reads CATSRPRETQYF. CDR3 nucleotide sequence: TGTGCCACCAGCAGACCCAGGGAGACCCAGTACTTC.

Concerning this clonotype itself: A much bigger clone sits one base away, suggesting this may be a read error. The CDR3 nucleotides are TGTGCCTGCAGCCAAGGGAGGAATGAGCAGTTCTTC. It encodes CACSQGRNEQFF. This chain links TRBV3-1 with TRBJ2-1, with D perhaps matching TRBD2 (6 bases). Germline values: CDR1 LGHDT, CDR2 YNNKEL (reference sequence). This CDR3 comprises 12 residues.

This clonotype was seen repeatedly, ten times or more. For the CDR3, the DNA is TGTGCCAGCAGCGTGGCAGGGGCCAATTCACCCCTCCACTTT. It codes for CASSVAGANSPLHF. The V call is TRBV9, the J call TRBJ1-6, with TRBD1 as a possible D gene (6 bases). The CDR3 consists of 14 residues. Trimming left V 2 bases short and J 7 bases short, with 10 bases between. The germline gives CDR1 SGDLS, CDR2 YYNGEE.

This clonotype was detected many times. This chain uses TRBV6-2 or TRBV6-3 with TRBJ2-4; TRBD1 matches at 10 bases. V trimming: 2 bases; J trimming: 1 base; junction bases outside the gene matches: 8. Germline-derived CDR1 and CDR2 are MNHEY and SVGEGT. The CDR3 is 18 amino acids. For the CDR3, the DNA is TGTGCCAGCAGTTACCATACCGGGACAGGGGAGGCCAAAAACATTCAGTACTTC. Residues: CASSYHTGTGEAKNIQYF.

Regarding this clonotype: It differs at one base from a far larger clone, so likely a read error. The genes are TRBV9 and TRBJ2-6; maybe TRBD1 (5 bases). The germline gives CDR1 SGDLS, CDR2 YYNGEE. V lost 4 bases and J 0 bases, leaving 23 bases between the germline ends. The CDR3 contains 20 residues. CDR3 protein: CASSQDHWVGVSSGANVLTF. The CDR3 DNA reads as TGTGCCAGCAGCCAAGATCATTGGGTAGGGGTCAGCTCTGGGGCCAACGTCCTGACTTTC.

J is TRBJ2-1 and V is TRBV5-1; perhaps TRBD1 as D (6 bases). Trimming shortened V by 0 bases and J by 5 bases, and 15 bases separated the two germline ends. The CDR3 runs to 16 residues. CDR1 is SGHRS and CDR2 is YFSETQ in the germline V gene. For the CDR3, the DNA is TGCGCCAGCAGCTTGGGAGGGGGAACAAACGACAATGAGCAGTTCTTC. As protein: CASSLGGGTNDNEQFF.

The chain is built from TRBV21-1 and TRBJ2-7; the table's D call of TRBD1 was not tested on the DNA. TRBV21-1 constitutes a pseudogene. The CDR3 length is 14 residues. The CDR3 DNA reads as TGTGCCAGCAGCAAAGGGGGGGGTCCCTACGAGCAGTACTTC. Amino acid sequence: CASSKGGGPYEQYF.

This clonotype was observed many times. This chain links TRBV27 with TRBJ2-7, with TRBD2 matching over 7 bases. The CDR3 contains 15 residues. V trimming: 4 bases; J trimming: 6 bases; junction bases outside the gene matches: 12. Germline CDR1 is MNHEY and CDR2 is SMNVEV (reference sequence). The CDR3 is CASSSPGGVIFEQYF. The CDR3 DNA reads as TGTGCCAGCAGTTCCCCGGGGGGAGTAATTTTCGAGCAGTACTTC.